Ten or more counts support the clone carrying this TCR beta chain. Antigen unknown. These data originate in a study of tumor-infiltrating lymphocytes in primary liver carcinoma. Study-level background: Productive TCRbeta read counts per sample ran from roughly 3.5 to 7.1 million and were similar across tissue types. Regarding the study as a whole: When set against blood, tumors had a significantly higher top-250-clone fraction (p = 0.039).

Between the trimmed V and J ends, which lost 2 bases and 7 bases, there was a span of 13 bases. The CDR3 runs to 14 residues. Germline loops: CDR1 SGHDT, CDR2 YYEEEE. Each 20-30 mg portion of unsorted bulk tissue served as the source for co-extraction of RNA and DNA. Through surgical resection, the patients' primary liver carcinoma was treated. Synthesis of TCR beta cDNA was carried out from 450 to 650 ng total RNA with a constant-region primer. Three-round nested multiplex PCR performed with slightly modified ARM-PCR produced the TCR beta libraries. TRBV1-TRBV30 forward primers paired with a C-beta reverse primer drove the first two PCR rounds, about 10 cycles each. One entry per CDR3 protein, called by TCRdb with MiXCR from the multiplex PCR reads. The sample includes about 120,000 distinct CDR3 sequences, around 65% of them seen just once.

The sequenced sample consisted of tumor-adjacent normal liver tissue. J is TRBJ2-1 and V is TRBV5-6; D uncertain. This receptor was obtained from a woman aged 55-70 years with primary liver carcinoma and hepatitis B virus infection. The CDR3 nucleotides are TGTGCCAGCAGCTTATATGGGCCACAAAATGAGCAGTTCTTC. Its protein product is CASSLYGPQNEQFF. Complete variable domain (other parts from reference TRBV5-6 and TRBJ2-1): DAGVTQSPTHLIKTRGQQVTLRCSPKSGHDTVSWYQQALGQGPQFIFQYYEEEERQRGNFPDRFSGHQFPNYSSELNVNALLLGDSALYLCASSLYGPQNEQFFGPGTRLTVL.